The entry below describes one T cell receptor (beta chain). Positive CCR7 selection of CD45RO-negative cells yielded the naive CD8 cells, and terminally differentiated effector memory CD45RA+ cells were excluded. Adults of Caucasian background living in Nashville, Tennessee made up all donors. Using immunoSEQ multiplex PCR, the repertoire was profiled, and TCRdb retains in-frame clones only, with some absent. This sample carries 700,000 to 950,000 clones, roughly 96% of them seen once, and the ten largest clones take roughly 0.23%. The CDR3 has 13 residues. Germline assignment: CDR1 MDHEN and CDR2 SYDVKM. V trimming: 6 bases; J trimming: 4 bases; junction bases outside the gene matches: 5. This specimen comes from a study of shared clonotypes between healthy human individuals. Study overall: Three plates were used per donor for CD4 naive, three for CD4 memory, two for CD8 naive and one for CD8 memory.

This sequence joins TRBV28 and TRBJ1-2; 7 bases match TRBD1. The sequence came from a man under 40 in good health. Sequenced: naive CD8+ T cells sorted from blood. CDR3 amino acids: CASSPGQVYGYTF. CDR3 coding DNA: TGTGCCAGCAGCCCTGGACAGGTCTATGGCTACACCTTC.